This TCR beta chain was identified during a study of Ad26.COV2.S vaccination and SARS-CoV-2 variants. Background on the study: Sample donor was a member of the COV1001 Ad26.COV2.S trial arm. Intramuscular Ad26.COV2.S at 5x10^10 or 1x10^11 viral particles. General observations from the study: Post-vaccination breadth of spike-specific CD8+ and CD4+ T cell responses was reportedly substantial. Those who received the vaccine showed greater spike-specific TCR breadth than those given placebo.

TCRdb keeps only in-frame clones here, not all; method: immunoSEQ multiplex PCR. The sample carries about half a million clones, 80% to 90% recorded once. Of note for this clone: Its antigen is not known.

Stated treatment: around 19 received Ad26.COV2.S at low or high dose, single or two shots; 5 received placebo; per-sample allocation not given. Material that was analyzed had been drawn on day 63 after the first vaccine or placebo injection. The CDR3 is 14 amino acids. Trimming at V came to 8 bases and at J to 2 bases, leaving 7 bases not matched to a gene. The germline V gene has CDR1 WSHSY and CDR2 SAAADI. This chain uses TRBV10-2 with TRBJ1-1; TRBD1 matches 8 bases. The origin of this receptor is a person between 18 and 65 years old who received the Ad26.COV2.S COVID-19 vaccine or a placebo. The material was peripheral blood, obtained in a trial of Ad26.COV2.S vaccine versus placebo. The CDR3 region is CASGRDRLNTEAFF. The DNA for the CDR3 is TGCGCCAGCGGCCGGGACAGGCTTAACACTGAAGCTTTCTTT.